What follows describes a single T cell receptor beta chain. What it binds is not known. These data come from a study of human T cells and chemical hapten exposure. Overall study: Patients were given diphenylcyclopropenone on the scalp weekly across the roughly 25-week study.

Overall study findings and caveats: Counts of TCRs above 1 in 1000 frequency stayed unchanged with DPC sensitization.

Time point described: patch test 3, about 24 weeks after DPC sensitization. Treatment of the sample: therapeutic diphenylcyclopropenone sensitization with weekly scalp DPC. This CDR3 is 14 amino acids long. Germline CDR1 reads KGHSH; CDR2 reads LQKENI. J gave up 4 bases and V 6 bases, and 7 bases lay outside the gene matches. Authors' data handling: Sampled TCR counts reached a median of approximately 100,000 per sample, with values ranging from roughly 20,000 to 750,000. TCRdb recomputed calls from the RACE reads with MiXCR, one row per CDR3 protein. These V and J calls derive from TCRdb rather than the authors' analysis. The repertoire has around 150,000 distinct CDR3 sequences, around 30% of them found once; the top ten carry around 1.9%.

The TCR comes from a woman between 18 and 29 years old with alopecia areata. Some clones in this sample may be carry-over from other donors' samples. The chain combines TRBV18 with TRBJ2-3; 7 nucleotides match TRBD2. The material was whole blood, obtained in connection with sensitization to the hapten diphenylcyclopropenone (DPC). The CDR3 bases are TGTGCCAGCTCCCGGGGCGGGAGTGCAGATACGCAGTATTTT. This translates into CASSRGGSADTQYF.